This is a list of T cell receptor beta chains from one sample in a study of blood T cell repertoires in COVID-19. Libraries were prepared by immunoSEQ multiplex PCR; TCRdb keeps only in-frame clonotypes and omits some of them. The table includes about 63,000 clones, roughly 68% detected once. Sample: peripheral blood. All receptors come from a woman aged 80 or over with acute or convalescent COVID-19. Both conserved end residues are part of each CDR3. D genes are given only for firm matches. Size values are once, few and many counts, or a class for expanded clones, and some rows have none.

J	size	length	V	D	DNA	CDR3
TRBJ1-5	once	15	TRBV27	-	TGTGCCAGCAGTCCCCCCCTTGGGCGCAATCAGCCCCAGCATTTT	CASSPPLGRNQPQHF
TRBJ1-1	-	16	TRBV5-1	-	TGCGCCAGCAGCTTGGGCCCCCAGGGTATGAACACTGAAGCTTTCTTT	CASSLGPQGMNTEAFF
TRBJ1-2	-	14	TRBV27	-	TGTGCCAGCAGTTTACTGGGAGCGGCGGGTGGCTACACCTTC	CASSLLGAAGGYTF
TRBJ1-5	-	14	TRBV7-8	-	TGTGCCAGCAGCCCATATAGCGCTAATCAGCCCCAGCATTTT	CASSPYSANQPQHF
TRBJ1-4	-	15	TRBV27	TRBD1	TGTGCCAGCAGATTAACAGGGGATAGGAATGAAAAACTGTTTTTT	CASRLTGDRNEKLFF
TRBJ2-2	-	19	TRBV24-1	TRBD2	TGTGCCACCAGTGATTGGGGACTAGCGGGAGGGCCCAACACCGGGGAGCTGTTTTTT	CATSDWGLAGGPNTGELFF
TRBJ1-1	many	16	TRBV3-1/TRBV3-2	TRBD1	TGTGCCAGCAGCTACCCCCCGGGACAGGGGATGGGTGAAGCTTTCTTT	CASSYPPGQGMGEAFF
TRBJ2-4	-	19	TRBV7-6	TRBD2	TGTGCCAGCAGCCCCGACCCTCCAACTAGCGGGAGTCCCAAAAACATTCAGTACTTC	CASSPDPPTSGSPKNIQYF
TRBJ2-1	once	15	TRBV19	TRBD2	TGTGCCAGTAGTATTAGACTAGCGGGAGCGGGGGAGCAGTTCTTC	CASSIRLAGAGEQFF
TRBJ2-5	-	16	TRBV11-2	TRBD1	TGTGCCAGCAGCGCGAACAGGGGTGGTGTACAAGAGACCCAGTACTTC	CASSANRGGVQETQYF
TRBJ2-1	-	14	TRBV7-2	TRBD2	TGTGCCAGCAGGGCGGGGACTAGCGGGAGTGAGCAGTTCTTC	CASRAGTSGSEQFF
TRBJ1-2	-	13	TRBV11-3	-	TGTGCCAGCAGCTCTGCACTTCCGTATGGCTACACCTTC	CASSSALPYGYTF
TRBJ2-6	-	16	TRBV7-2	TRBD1	TGTGCCAGCAGCATCAACAGGGGAACTGGGGCCAACGTCCTGACTTTC	CASSINRGTGANVLTF
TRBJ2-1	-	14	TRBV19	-	TGTGCCAGTAGTACCCGAACTAGTTACGGTGAGCAGTTCTTC	CASSTRTSYGEQFF
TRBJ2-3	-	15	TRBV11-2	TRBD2	TGTGCCAGCAGCCGCGGGACTATCCAAACAGATACGCAGTATTTT	CASSRGTIQTDTQYF
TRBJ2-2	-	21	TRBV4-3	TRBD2	TGCGCCAGCAGCCAAGTGAGGCAGGGCGTGACTAGCGGGAAATGGGCCGGGGAGCTGTTTTTT	CASSQVRQGVTSGKWAGELFF
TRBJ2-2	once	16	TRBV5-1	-	TGCGCCAGCAGCTTATCCAGAACAGCGAACACCGGGGAGCTGTTTTTT	CASSLSRTANTGELFF
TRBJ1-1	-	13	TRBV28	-	TGTGCCAGCAGTGAGACCCCCGACAGTGAAGCTTTCTTT	CASSETPDSEAFF
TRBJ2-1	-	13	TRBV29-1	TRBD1	TGCAGCATAACCGGGACAGGGGCCGGTGAGCAGTTCTTC	CSITGTGAGEQFF
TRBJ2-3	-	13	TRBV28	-	TGTGCCAGCAAGGAGGGAGGCCTAGATACGCAGTATTTT	CASKEGGLDTQYF
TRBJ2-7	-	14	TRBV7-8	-	TGTGCCAGCAGCTTAGCTGGCAGTCGGGGCGAGCAGTACTTC	CASSLAGSRGEQYF
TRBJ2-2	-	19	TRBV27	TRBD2	TGTGCCAGCAGTTTTGGAGGACTAGCGGGAGGGCCAGGCACCGGGGAGCTGTTTTTT	CASSFGGLAGGPGTGELFF
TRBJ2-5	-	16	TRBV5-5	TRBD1	TGTGCCAGCAGCCTCCCCGATACGACAGGGGGAGAGACCCAGTACTTC	CASSLPDTTGGETQYF
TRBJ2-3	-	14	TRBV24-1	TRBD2	TGTGCCACCAGTGCGGCGGGAGGAGCAGATACGCAGTATTTT	CATSAAGGADTQYF
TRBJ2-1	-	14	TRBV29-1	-	TGCAGCGTTGTGAGGGGGGGATCCTACAATGAGCAGTTCTTC	CSVVRGGSYNEQFF
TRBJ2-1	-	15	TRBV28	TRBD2	TGTGCCAGCAAGTGGACGGGACTAGCGGGAGGAGAGCAGTTCTTC	CASKWTGLAGGEQFF
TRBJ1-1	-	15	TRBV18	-	TGTGCCAGCTCACCGACGGGGGGAATGAACACTGAAGCTTTCTTT	CASSPTGGMNTEAFF
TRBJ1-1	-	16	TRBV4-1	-	TGCGCCAGCAGCCAAGCCCTAGGGGCGCTCAGCACTGAAGCTTTCTTT	CASSQALGALSTEAFF
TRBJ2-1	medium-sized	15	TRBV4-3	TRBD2	TGCGCCAGCAGCCAATTTGGGACTAGCGTCAATGAGCAGTTCTTC	CASSQFGTSVNEQFF
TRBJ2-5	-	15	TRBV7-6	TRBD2	TGTGCCAGCAGCTTGGGCACTAGCGCAGCAGAGACCCAGTACTTC	CASSLGTSAAETQYF
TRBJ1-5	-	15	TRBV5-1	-	TGCGCCAGCAGCTTGACAGGAGATGGCAATCAGCCCCAGCATTTT	CASSLTGDGNQPQHF
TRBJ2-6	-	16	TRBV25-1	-	TGTGCCAGCAGTGGCGGGGTACTCTCTGGGGCCAACGTCCTGACTTTC	CASSGGVLSGANVLTF
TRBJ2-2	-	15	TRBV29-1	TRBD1	TGCAGCGTTAATACCGGGACAGGGCACACCGGGGAGCTGTTTTTT	CSVNTGTGHTGELFF
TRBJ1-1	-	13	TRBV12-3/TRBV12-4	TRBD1	TGTGCCAGCTCACGGGACAGGGGCGCTGAAGCTTTCTTT	CASSRDRGAEAFF
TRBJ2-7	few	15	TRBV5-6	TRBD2	TGTGCCAGCAGCGCACTAGCGGGAGAGTCCTACGAGCAGTACTTC	CASSALAGESYEQYF
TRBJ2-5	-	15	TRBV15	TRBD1	TGTGCCACCAGCAGAGACAGGGGGTTTGGGGAGACCCAGTACTTC	CATSRDRGFGETQYF
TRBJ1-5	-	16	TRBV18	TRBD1	TGTGCCAGCTCACGGGGACAGGAGACTATCAATCAGCCCCAGCATTTT	CASSRGQETINQPQHF
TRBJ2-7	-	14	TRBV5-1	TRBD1	TGCGCCAGCAGCTTGGAAATGACAGGGAGTGAGCAGTACTTC	CASSLEMTGSEQYF
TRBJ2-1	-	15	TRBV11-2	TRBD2	TGTGCCAGCAGCCCGGGACTAGCGGGTAACAATGAGCAGTTCTTC	CASSPGLAGNNEQFF
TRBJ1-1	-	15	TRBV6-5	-	TGTGCCAGCAGTTACGGAAATGGGAGGAACACTGAAGCTTTCTTT	CASSYGNGRNTEAFF
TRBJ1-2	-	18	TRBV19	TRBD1	TGTGCCAGTAGTACGGTTAACCCGGGACAGGGACGCGCTTTTGGCTACACCTTC	CASSTVNPGQGRAFGYTF
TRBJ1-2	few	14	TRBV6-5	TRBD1	TGTGCCAGCAGAAGGACAGGGGGCGGCTATGGCTACACCTTC	CASRRTGGGYGYTF
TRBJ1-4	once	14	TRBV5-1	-	TGCGCCAGCAGCCTTGGACAGTCTAATGAAAAACTGTTTTTT	CASSLGQSNEKLFF
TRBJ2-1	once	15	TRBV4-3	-	TGCGCCAGCAGCCAGACACTAGCTCGTGAAAATGAGCAGTTCTTC	CASSQTLARENEQFF
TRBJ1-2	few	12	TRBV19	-	TGTGCCAGTAGAGGTACAGCCTCTAACTACACCTTC	CASRGTASNYTF
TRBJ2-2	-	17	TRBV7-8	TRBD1	TGTGCCAGCAGCTTACGAACAGGGGGCTGGGACACCGGGGAGCTGTTTTTT	CASSLRTGGWDTGELFF
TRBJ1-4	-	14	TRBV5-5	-	TGTGCCAGCAGCTTTGCAGGGACTAATGAAAAACTGTTTTTT	CASSFAGTNEKLFF
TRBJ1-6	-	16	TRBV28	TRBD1	TGTGCCAGCAGTAAGGGACAGTCTTACTATAATTCACCCCTCCACTTT	CASSKGQSYYNSPLHF
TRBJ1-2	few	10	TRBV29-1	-	TGCAGCGTGGGGGGTGAGGGCTACACCTTC	CSVGGEGYTF
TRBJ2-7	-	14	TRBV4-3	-	TGCGCCAGCAGCCACGCCAGGGGGGTCGACGAGCAGTACTTC	CASSHARGVDEQYF
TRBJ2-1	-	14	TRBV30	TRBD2	TGTGCCTGGAGTAGCGGGAGGGGGTTCAATGAGCAGTTCTTC	CAWSSGRGFNEQFF